This paragraph covers one TCR beta chain sequence. The target antigen is unknown. The entry originates in a study of cytomegalovirus exposure and HLA in healthy donors. Points from the study as a whole: According to the study, 150 to 200 TCR beta chains were cytomegalovirus-associated.

The repertoire was sequenced with immunoSEQ multiplex PCR; TCRdb's copy has only in-frame clones and lacks some. The sample lists tens of thousands of clones, roughly 96% seen once, with 0.69% in the top ten. Germline V gene lookup returns CDR1 LNHDA and CDR2 SQIVND (reference sequence). V gave up 4 bases and J gave up 3 bases; unmatched junction bases: 6. This CDR3 comprises 14 residues. The receptor comes from a woman aged 18 to 35 in good health and CMV-seronegative. The chain is built from TRBV19 and TRBJ2-7; TRBD2 matches 7 bases. Sequences were obtained from PBMCs. In DNA, the CDR3 is TGTGCCAGTAGTAGAGGACTAGATAGCTACGAGCAGTACTTC. Protein: CASSRGLDSYEQYF.